The rows below give T cell receptor beta chains drawn from one sample of a study of ipilimumab plus nivolumab after autologous stem cell transplantation. The method was immunoSEQ multiplex PCR; TCRdb's version includes in-frame clones alone and lacks a portion of them. The sample lists roughly 12,000 clones, more than 70% occurring once. Sequences were derived from PBMCs, sampled in a trial of ipilimumab plus nivolumab as post-transplant consolidation. These receptors all stem from a male donor with diffuse large B-cell lymphoma. The conserved cysteine and the conserved F or W are not part of the CDR3 here.

CDR3aa | j_gene | v_gene
AWATGATNEKLF | TRBJ1-4 | TRBV30
ASSYLYEQY | TRBJ2-7 | TRBV6-6
ASALGGDYNEQF | TRBJ2-1 | TRBV5-1
ASSLDREKLF | TRBJ1-4 | TRBV5-1
ASSLLTGSNQPQH | TRBJ1-5 | TRBV27
ASSPTGGRSYNEQF | TRBJ2-1 | TRBV18
ASSPNEQF | TRBJ2-1 | TRBV9
ASSGRTANTEAF | TRBJ1-1 | TRBV5-1
ASRAGGAEAF | TRBJ1-1 | TRBV25-1
ASSPGPDQETQY | TRBJ2-5 | TRBV5-1
ASSSGPLSSRGGEQF | TRBJ2-1 | TRBV18